This T cell receptor (beta chain) came from a study of control samples from healthy donors and cancer patients. Germline-derived CDR1 and CDR2 are SNHLY and FYNNEI. V gave up 10 bases and J gave up 5 bases; unmatched junction bases: 12. The CDR3 loop spans 14 amino acids. Here immunoSEQ multiplex PCR was the method, and the copy in TCRdb shows in-frame clones only, minus some. The sample comprises roughly 120,000 clones, roughly 91% of which are singletons, and about 1.5% rests with the top ten. This sequence was found in a man aged 45-65 years with head and neck cancer. Source material: PBMCs. The chain combines TRBV2 with TRBJ2-7; TRBD1 agrees at 9 bases. The CDR3 bases are TGTGCCATCCTAGCCGGGACAGGGACCCACGAGCAGTACTTC. Translating gives CAILAGTGTHEQYF.